This T cell receptor (beta chain) was obtained from a study of blood T cell repertoires in COVID-19. The overall study: There were acute and convalescent COVID-19 samples, and they came from the United States, Italy and Spain. PBMCs, B-cell-depleted T cells, or T cells provided the cDNA or gDNA that made up the material.

Per the original methods: Estimation of nucleated cell counts was performed using reference gene primer amplification. The data were produced by immunoSEQ multiplex PCR, yet TCRdb's version contains in-frame clones alone and is incomplete. V and J calls plus clone size are reproduced from that table; the DNA served to infer D and trimming. The table lists some 240,000 clones, roughly 89% of them singletons. This CDR3 comprises 17 residues. With V trimmed by 3 bases and J by 2 bases, 8 bases remained unmatched. Germline CDR1 reads MGHRA; CDR2 reads YSYEKL. The chain couples TRBV4-1 to TRBJ2-5, with TRBD2 matching 11 bases. Sequencing used peripheral blood. This receptor was taken from a woman aged 40 to 49 who had recovered from COVID-19. The CDR3 reads CASSQPIAGGRQETQYF. In nucleotides, the CDR3 is TGCGCCAGCAGCCAGCCTATAGCGGGGGGGCGTCAAGAGACCCAGTACTTC.